This TCR beta chain stems from a study of cytomegalovirus exposure and HLA in healthy donors. Whole-study results and caveats: Most TCR sequences were rare, but some public TCRs occurred in many donors.

In regard to this clone: Its antigen remains unidentified.

V was clipped by 1 base and J by 5 bases; unmatched bases: 6. Germline values: CDR1 LGHNA, CDR2 YSLEER. The CDR3 loop spans 16 amino acids. While unrecorded immune exposures were likely, the donors were nominally healthy when sampled. The primer mix had 60 Vbeta and 13 Jbeta primers. Repertoires were generated with immunoSEQ multiplex PCR, while TCRdb's copy carries only in-frame clones and drops some. Among some 95,000 clones listed, 60% to 80% were seen once. V gene TRBV4-3 combines with J gene TRBJ1-5; 9 positions agree with TRBD1. Sequencing input: PBMCs. The origin of this receptor is a man aged 45-60 years in good health and CMV-seropositive. CDR3 protein: CASSQGDRVVDQPQHF. The CDR3 nucleotides are TGCGCCAGCAGCCAAGGGGACAGGGTGGTGGATCAGCCCCAGCATTTT.